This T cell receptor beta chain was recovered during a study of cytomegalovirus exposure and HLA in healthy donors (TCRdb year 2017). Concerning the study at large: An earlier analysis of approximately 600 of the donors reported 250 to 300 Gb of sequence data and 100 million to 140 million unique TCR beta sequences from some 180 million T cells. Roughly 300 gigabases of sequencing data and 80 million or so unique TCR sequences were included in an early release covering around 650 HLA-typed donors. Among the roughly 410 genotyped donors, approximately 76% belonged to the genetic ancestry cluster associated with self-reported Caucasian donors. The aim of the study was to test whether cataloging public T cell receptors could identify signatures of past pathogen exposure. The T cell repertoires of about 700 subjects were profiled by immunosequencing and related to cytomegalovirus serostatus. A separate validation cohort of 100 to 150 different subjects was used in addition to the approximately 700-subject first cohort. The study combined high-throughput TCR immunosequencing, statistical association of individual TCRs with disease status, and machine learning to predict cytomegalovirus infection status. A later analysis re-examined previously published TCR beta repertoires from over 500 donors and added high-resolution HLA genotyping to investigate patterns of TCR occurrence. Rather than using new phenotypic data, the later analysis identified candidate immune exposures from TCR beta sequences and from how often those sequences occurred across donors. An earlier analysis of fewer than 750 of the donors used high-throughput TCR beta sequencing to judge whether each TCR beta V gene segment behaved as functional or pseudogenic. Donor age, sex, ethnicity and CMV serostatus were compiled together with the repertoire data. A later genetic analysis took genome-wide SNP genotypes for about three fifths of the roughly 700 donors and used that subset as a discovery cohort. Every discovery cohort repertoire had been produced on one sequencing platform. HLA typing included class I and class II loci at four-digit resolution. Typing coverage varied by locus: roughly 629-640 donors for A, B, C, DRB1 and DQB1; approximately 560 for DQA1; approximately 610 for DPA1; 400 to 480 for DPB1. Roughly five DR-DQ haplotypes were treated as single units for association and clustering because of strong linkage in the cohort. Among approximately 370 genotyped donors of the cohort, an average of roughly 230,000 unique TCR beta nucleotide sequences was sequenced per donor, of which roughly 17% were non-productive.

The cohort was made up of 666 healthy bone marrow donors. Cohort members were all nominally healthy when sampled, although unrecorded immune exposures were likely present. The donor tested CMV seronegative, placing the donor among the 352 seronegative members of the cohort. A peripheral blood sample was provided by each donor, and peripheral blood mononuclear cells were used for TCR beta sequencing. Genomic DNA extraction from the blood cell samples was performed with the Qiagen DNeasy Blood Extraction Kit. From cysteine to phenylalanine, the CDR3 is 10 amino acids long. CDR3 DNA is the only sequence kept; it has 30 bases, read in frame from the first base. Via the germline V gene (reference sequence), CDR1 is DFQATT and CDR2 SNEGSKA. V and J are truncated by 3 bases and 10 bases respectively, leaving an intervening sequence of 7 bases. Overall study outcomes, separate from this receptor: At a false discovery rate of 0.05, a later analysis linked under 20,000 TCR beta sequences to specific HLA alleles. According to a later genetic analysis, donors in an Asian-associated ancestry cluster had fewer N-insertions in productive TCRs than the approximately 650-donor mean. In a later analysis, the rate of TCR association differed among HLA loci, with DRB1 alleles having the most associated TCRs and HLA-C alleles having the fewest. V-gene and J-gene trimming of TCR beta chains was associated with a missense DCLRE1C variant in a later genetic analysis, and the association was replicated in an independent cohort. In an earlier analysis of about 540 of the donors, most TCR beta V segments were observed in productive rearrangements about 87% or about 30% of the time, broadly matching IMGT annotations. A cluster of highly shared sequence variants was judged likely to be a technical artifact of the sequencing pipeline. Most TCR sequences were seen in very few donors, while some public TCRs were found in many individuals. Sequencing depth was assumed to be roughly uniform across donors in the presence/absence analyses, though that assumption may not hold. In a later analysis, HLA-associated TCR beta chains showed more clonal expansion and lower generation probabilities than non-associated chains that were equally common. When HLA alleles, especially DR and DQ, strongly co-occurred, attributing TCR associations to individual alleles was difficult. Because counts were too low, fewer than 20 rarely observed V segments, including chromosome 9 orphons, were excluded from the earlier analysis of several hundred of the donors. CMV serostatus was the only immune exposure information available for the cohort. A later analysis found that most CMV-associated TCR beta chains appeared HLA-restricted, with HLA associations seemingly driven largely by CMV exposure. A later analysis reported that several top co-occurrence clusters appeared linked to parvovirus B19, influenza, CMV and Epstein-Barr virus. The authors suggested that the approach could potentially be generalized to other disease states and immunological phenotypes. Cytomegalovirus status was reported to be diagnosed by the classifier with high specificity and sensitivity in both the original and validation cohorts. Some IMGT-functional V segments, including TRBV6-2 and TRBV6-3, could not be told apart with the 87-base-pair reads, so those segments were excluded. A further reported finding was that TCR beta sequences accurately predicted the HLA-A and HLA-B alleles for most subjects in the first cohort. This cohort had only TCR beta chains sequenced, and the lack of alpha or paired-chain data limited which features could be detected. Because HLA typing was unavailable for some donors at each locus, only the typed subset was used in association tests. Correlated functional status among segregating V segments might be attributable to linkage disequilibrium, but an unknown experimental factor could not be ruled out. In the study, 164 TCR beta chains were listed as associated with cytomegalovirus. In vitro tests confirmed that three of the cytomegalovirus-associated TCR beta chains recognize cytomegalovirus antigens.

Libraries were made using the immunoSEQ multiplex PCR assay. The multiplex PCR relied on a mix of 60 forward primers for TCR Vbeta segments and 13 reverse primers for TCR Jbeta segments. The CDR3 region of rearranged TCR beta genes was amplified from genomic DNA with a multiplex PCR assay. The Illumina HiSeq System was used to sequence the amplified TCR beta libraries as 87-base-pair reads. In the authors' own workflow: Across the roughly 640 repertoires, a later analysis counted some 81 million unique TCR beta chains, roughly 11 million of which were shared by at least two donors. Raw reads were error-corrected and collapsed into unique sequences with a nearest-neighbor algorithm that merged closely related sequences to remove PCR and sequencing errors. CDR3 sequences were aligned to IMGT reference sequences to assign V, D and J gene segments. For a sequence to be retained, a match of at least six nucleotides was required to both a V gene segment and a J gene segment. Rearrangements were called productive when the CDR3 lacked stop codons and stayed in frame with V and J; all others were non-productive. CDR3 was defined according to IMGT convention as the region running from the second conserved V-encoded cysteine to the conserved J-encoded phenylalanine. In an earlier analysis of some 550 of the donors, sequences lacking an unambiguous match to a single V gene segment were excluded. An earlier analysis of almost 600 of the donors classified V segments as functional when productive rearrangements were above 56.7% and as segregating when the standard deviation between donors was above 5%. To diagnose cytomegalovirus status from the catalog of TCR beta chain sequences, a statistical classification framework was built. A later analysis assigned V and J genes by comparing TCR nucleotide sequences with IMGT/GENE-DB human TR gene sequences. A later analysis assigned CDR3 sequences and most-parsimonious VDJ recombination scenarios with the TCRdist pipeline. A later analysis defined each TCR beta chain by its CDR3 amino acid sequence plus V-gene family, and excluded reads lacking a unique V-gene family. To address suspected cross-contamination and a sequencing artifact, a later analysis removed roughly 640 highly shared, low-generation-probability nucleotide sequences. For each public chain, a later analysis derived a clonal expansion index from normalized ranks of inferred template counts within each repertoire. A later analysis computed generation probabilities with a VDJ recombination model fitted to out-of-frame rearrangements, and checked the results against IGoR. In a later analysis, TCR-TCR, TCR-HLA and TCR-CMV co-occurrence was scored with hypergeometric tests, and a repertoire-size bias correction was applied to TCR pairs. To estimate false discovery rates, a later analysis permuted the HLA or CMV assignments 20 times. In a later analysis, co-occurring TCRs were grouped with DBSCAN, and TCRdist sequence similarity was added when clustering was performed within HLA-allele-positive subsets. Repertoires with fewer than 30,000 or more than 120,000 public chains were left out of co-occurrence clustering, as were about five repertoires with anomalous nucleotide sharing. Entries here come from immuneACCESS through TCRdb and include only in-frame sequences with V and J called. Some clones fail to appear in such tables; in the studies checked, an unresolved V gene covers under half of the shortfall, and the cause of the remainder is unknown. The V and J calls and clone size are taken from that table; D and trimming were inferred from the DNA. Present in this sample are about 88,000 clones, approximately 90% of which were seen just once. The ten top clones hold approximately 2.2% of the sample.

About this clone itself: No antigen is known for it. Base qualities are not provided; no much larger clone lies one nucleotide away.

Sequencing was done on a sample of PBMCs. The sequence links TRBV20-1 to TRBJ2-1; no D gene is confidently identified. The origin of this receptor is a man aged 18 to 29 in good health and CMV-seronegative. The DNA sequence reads TGCAGTGCTAGTCAGCGAGAGCAGTTCTTC. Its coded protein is CSASQREQFF.